This T cell receptor beta chain was sequenced for a study of blood T cell repertoires in COVID-19. Study-level information: The United States, Italy and Spain supplied acute and convalescent COVID-19 samples. Sources were T cells, B-cell-depleted T cells, or PBMCs; the material itself was cDNA or gDNA.

V was cut by 0 bases and J by 8 bases, with 8 bases left in between. The CDR3 is 12 residues long. Germline values: CDR1 SGHRS, CDR2 YFSETQ. Source study methods: Quantification of nucleated cells was approximated via reference gene primer amplification. Measured with immunoSEQ multiplex PCR; TCRdb has only the in-frame clones, and not every one. That table furnishes V, J and clone size, whereas the DNA furnished D and trimming. In the table there are over 110,000 clones, 80% to 90% of which are singletons. What was sequenced was peripheral blood. The gene calls are TRBV5-1 and TRBJ1-1; unclear D gene. The TCR originated in a woman between 45 and 60 years old with acute or convalescent COVID-19. The CDR3 is CASSLGREEAFF. The CDR3 bases are TGCGCCAGCAGCTTGGGGCGGGAAGAAGCTTTCTTT.